A selection of T cell receptor beta chains follows, all from one sample in a study of T-cell memory formation after mild COVID-19. Via MiXCR, TCRdb re-called the 5' RACE reads, giving one row per CDR3 protein. The data show 540,000 or so distinct CDR3 sequences, 20% seen once. The sample taken for sequencing was PBMCs or a T cell subset sorted from them (not recorded which). These receptors came from an adult woman who had mild COVID-19 (a few samples of this study predate the infection). Cell type and time point are not known. CDR3s include the opening cysteine and the closing phenylalanine or tryptophan. D genes are given only for firm matches. Clone sizes are given selectively: once, few, many, or a class where the clone is expanded.

abundance	v_gene	d_gene	j_gene	CDR3aa	CDR3nt
-	TRBV27	TRBD1	TRBJ2-7	CASSWTGGGWDEQYF	TGTGCCAGCAGTTGGACAGGGGGCGGCTGGGACGAGCAGTACTTC
few	TRBV9	-	TRBJ2-7	CASSVADITYEQYF	TGTGCCAGCAGCGTAGCCGACATCACCTACGAGCAGTACTTC
-	TRBV7-6	TRBD2	TRBJ2-7	CASSSRVSGTLREQYF	TGTGCCAGCAGCTCCCGAGTTAGCGGGACTCTTCGCGAGCAGTACTTC
-	TRBV4-2	-	TRBJ2-7	CASSQDWLANTYEQYF	TGTGCCAGCAGCCAAGATTGGCTAGCGAACACCTACGAGCAGTACTTC
few	TRBV29-1	TRBD1	TRBJ2-1	CSSMTGDNEQFF	TGCAGCTCTATGACAGGGGACAATGAGCAGTTCTTC
-	TRBV7-9	-	TRBJ2-7	CASSPYGETARYEQYF	TGTGCCAGCAGCCCCTATGGGGAGACAGCGCGTTACGAGCAGTACTTC
few	TRBV4-3	TRBD1	TRBJ1-1	CASSQERGRLTEAFF	TGCGCCAGCAGCCAAGAAAGGGGGCGTCTAACTGAAGCTTTCTTT
few	TRBV27	-	TRBJ2-7	CAIRPEQYF	TGTGCCATCCGGCCCGAGCAGTACTTC
-	TRBV19	-	TRBJ2-5	CASSMRSWYQETQYF	TGTGCCAGTAGTATGCGGAGTTGGTACCAAGAGACCCAGTACTTC
-	TRBV20-1	-	TRBJ1-6	CSASLGTNSPLHF	TGCAGTGCTAGCCTCGGGACAAATTCACCCCTCCACTTT
many	TRBV10-3	-	TRBJ2-7	CAISDYPEQYF	TGTGCCATCAGCGACTATCCTGAGCAGTACTTC
few	TRBV20-1	TRBD1	TRBJ2-2	CSATTGDGNTGELFF	TGCAGTGCTACTACAGGGGACGGGAACACCGGGGAGCTGTTTTTT
few	TRBV6-6	TRBD2	TRBJ2-1	CASSYSPPTSGGKVEQFF	TGTGCCAGCAGTTACTCGCCCCCTACTAGCGGGGGGAAAGTTGAGCAGTTCTTC
few	TRBV7-3	-	TRBJ2-2	CASSFSNDYTGELFF	TGTGCCAGCAGCTTTTCTAATGACTACACCGGGGAGCTGTTTTTT
-	TRBV7-9	TRBD1	TRBJ1-1	CASNTGTGIEAFF	TGTGCCAGCAACACCGGGACAGGGATTGAAGCTTTCTTT
few	TRBV19	-	TRBJ1-3	CASSPGPLRRAGNTIYF	TGTGCCAGTTCTCCCGGGCCCCTACGGCGCGCTGGAAACACCATATATTTT
few	TRBV7-6	TRBD2	TRBJ2-1	CASSLGTSGSSDEQFF	TGTGCCAGCAGCTTAGGAACTAGCGGGAGCTCGGATGAGCAGTTCTTC